This T cell receptor beta chain appears in the sequencing data of a study of graft-versus-host responses after intestinal transplantation. On the study more broadly: All recipients got anti-thymocyte globulin induction, then tacrolimus and steroids for approximately three years. Broader study findings: The marrow of recipients harbored GvH clones, and ileum or blood showed some of them first. Circulating GvH clone levels at their peak were associated with HvG declines (early post-transplant).

TCRdb's copy holds only in-frame clones and misses some; the assay was immunoSEQ multiplex PCR. The repertoire consists of 55,000 to 65,000 clones, with around 93% occurring once and the leading ten covering about 0.4%. Notes on this clone: The antigen remains unidentified.

V was pared by 4 bases and J by 3 bases, with 4 bases between. The CDR3 consists of 11 residues. Germline V gene data show CDR1 as SGHVS and CDR2 as FQNEAQ. The sequence came from a human donor who was the organ donor for an intestinal transplant. This chain connects TRBV7-8 to TRBJ2-7, with unresolved D. The input for sequencing was unstimulated CD4+ T cells sorted from spleen or lymph node cells, taken before transplant. The CDR3 reads CASSSHYEQYF. DNA for the CDR3: TGTGCCAGCAGCTCCCACTACGAGCAGTACTTC. Together with reference TRBV7-8 and TRBJ2-7, the CDR3 gives the full variable domain: GAGVSQSPRYKVAKRGQDVALRCDPISGHVSLFWYQQALGQGPEFLTYFQNEAQLDKSGLPSDRFFAERPEGSVSTLKIQRTQQEDSAVYLCASSSHYEQYFGPGTRLTVT.